A selection of T cell receptor beta chains follows, all from one sample in a study of radiotherapy plus CTLA-4 blockade in lung cancer. Data came from immunoSEQ multiplex PCR; TCRdb stores just in-frame clones and leaves some out. The sample lists some 110,000 clones, approximately 84% occurring once. Specimen: peripheral blood, collected from a patient treated with radiotherapy plus ipilimumab. The receptors here all came from a human donor with non-small cell lung cancer who had a partial response to radiotherapy plus ipilimumab. Each CDR3 is given with its conserved first and last residue. The D gene is left open where the match is weak. Some rows have no size entry. The others give once, few or many, or a class for an expanded clone.

v_gene: TRBV28; j_gene: TRBJ2-1; abundance: -; d_gene: TRBD2; CDR3nt: TGTGCCAGCAGTCAGGGACTAGCGGGGAATGAGCAGTTCTTC; CDR3aa: CASSQGLAGNEQFF
v_gene: TRBV6-5; j_gene: TRBJ1-2; abundance: -; d_gene: -; CDR3nt: TGTGCCAGCAGGACCCCAGGGGTGGGCTACACCTTC; CDR3aa: CASRTPGVGYTF
v_gene: TRBV5-6; j_gene: TRBJ1-2; abundance: -; d_gene: TRBD1; CDR3nt: TGTGCCAGCAGCGGGCAGGGGGCTGACTATGGCTACACCTTC; CDR3aa: CASSGQGADYGYTF
v_gene: TRBV6-6; j_gene: TRBJ1-1; abundance: -; d_gene: -; CDR3nt: TGTGCCAGCAGTCCGGGGGGGAGGCGGACTGAAGCTTTCTTT; CDR3aa: CASSPGGRRTEAFF
v_gene: TRBV27; j_gene: TRBJ1-1; abundance: -; d_gene: -; CDR3nt: TGTGCCAGCAGTTCTACAACCCACTATCCTGAAGCTTTCTTT; CDR3aa: CASSSTTHYPEAFF
v_gene: TRBV19; j_gene: TRBJ2-2; abundance: -; d_gene: -; CDR3nt: TGTGCCAGTAGGAGGAACACCGGGGAGCTGTTTTTT; CDR3aa: CASRRNTGELFF
v_gene: TRBV19; j_gene: TRBJ2-3; abundance: few; d_gene: TRBD2; CDR3nt: TGTGCCAGTAGCGGACTAGCGGGAGACACGCAGTATTTT; CDR3aa: CASSGLAGDTQYF
v_gene: TRBV4-1; j_gene: TRBJ2-1; abundance: once; d_gene: TRBD2; CDR3nt: TGCGCCAGCAGCCAAGGGACTAGCGGGGACTACAATGAGCAGTTCTTC; CDR3aa: CASSQGTSGDYNEQFF
v_gene: TRBV28; j_gene: TRBJ2-1; abundance: -; d_gene: -; CDR3nt: TGTGCCAGCAGTTTGGCGGGGCCGGACGAGCAGTTCTTC; CDR3aa: CASSLAGPDEQFF
v_gene: TRBV7-8; j_gene: TRBJ1-1; abundance: few; d_gene: TRBD1; CDR3nt: TGTGCCAGCAGCTTAGCTACAGGGGGCCGTATGAACACTGAAGCTTTCTTT; CDR3aa: CASSLATGGRMNTEAFF
v_gene: TRBV10-3; j_gene: TRBJ1-1; abundance: few; d_gene: -; CDR3nt: TGTGCCATCAGTCGACAACCGGGGGGGAACACTGAAGCTTTCTTT; CDR3aa: CAISRQPGGNTEAFF
v_gene: TRBV15; j_gene: TRBJ2-7; abundance: -; d_gene: TRBD2; CDR3nt: TGTGCCACCAGCAGAGACTTCTGGACTAGCGGGGCCTACGAGCAGTACTTC; CDR3aa: CATSRDFWTSGAYEQYF
v_gene: TRBV28; j_gene: TRBJ1-1; abundance: few; d_gene: TRBD1; CDR3nt: TGTGCCAGCAGTTACAGGGGGCTGCGAGGGACTGAAGCTTTCTTT; CDR3aa: CASSYRGLRGTEAFF
v_gene: TRBV5-4; j_gene: TRBJ1-4; abundance: once; d_gene: -; CDR3nt: TGTGCCAGCAGCTTGTACCACGGGGGGCAAACTAATGAAAAACTGTTTTTT; CDR3aa: CASSLYHGGQTNEKLFF
v_gene: TRBV28; j_gene: TRBJ2-2; abundance: once; d_gene: -; CDR3nt: TGTGCCAGCAGGTCGAGGGTCCAGCGGAACACCGGGGAGCTGTTTTTT; CDR3aa: CASRSRVQRNTGELFF
v_gene: TRBV6-6; j_gene: TRBJ1-4; abundance: few; d_gene: -; CDR3nt: TGTGCCAGCACCCAGTATAATGAAAAACTGTTTTTT; CDR3aa: CASTQYNEKLFF
v_gene: TRBV19; j_gene: TRBJ2-7; abundance: -; d_gene: TRBD1; CDR3nt: TGTGCCAGTAGTGTGACAGGGGAAGTTCGTAACGAGCAGTACTTC; CDR3aa: CASSVTGEVRNEQYF
v_gene: TRBV29-1; j_gene: TRBJ2-1; abundance: few; d_gene: TRBD1; CDR3nt: TGCAGCGCCTCCATAGGACAGGGGGCTTACAATGAGCAGTTCTTC; CDR3aa: CSASIGQGAYNEQFF
v_gene: TRBV7-2; j_gene: TRBJ2-5; abundance: -; d_gene: -; CDR3nt: TGTGCCAGCAGCTTAGCCCCCGTCCAAGAGACCCAGTACTTC; CDR3aa: CASSLAPVQETQYF
v_gene: TRBV2; j_gene: TRBJ1-4; abundance: -; d_gene: -; CDR3nt: TGTGCCAGCAGTGCTCAGGGATCGAGGAATGAAAAACTGTTTTTT; CDR3aa: CASSAQGSRNEKLFF
v_gene: TRBV28; j_gene: TRBJ2-1; abundance: -; d_gene: TRBD2; CDR3nt: TGTGCCAGCAAGGCTAGCGGGACCTACAATGAGCAGTTCTTC; CDR3aa: CASKASGTYNEQFF
v_gene: TRBV30; j_gene: TRBJ1-1; abundance: once; d_gene: -; CDR3nt: TGTGCCTGGGTTGGGGCAGGGAACACTGAAGCTTTCTTT; CDR3aa: CAWVGAGNTEAFF
v_gene: TRBV19; j_gene: TRBJ2-7; abundance: many; d_gene: -; CDR3nt: TGTGCCAGTAGTTCGACACCCACCTACGAGCAGTACTTC; CDR3aa: CASSSTPTYEQYF
v_gene: TRBV12-5; j_gene: TRBJ2-5; abundance: -; d_gene: TRBD2; CDR3nt: TGTGCTAGTGGTTCCACTCACGGACTAGCGGGGACCTGGGAGACCCAGTACTTC; CDR3aa: CASGSTHGLAGTWETQYF
v_gene: TRBV6-1; j_gene: TRBJ1-6; abundance: -; d_gene: -; CDR3nt: TGTGCCAGCAGGAGGGCGAATAATTCACCCCTCCACTTT; CDR3aa: CASRRANNSPLHF
v_gene: TRBV7-2; j_gene: TRBJ1-1; abundance: many; d_gene: TRBD1; CDR3nt: TGTGCCAGCAGCGAAATACCACAGGGGGAAGCTTTCTTT; CDR3aa: CASSEIPQGEAFF
v_gene: TRBV30; j_gene: TRBJ1-1; abundance: -; d_gene: -; CDR3nt: TGTGCCTGGAGTTTTGGCTCTGAAGCTTTCTTT; CDR3aa: CAWSFGSEAFF
v_gene: TRBV6-5; j_gene: TRBJ1-1; abundance: -; d_gene: TRBD1; CDR3nt: TGTGCCAGCAGTTTGTCCCGGGACAGTAATGAAGCTTTCTTT; CDR3aa: CASSLSRDSNEAFF
v_gene: TRBV10-3; j_gene: TRBJ1-1; abundance: -; d_gene: -; CDR3nt: TGTGCCGTACAGGGCCTTAACACTGAAGCTTTCTTT; CDR3aa: CAVQGLNTEAFF
v_gene: TRBV7-7; j_gene: TRBJ2-7; abundance: -; d_gene: -; CDR3nt: TGTGCTAGCAGCCAGTCAGGAGGTTCCTCCTACGAGCAGTACTTC; CDR3aa: CASSQSGGSSYEQYF
v_gene: TRBV5-4; j_gene: TRBJ2-6; abundance: few; d_gene: TRBD2; CDR3nt: TGTGCCAGCAGCCGTAGGATGGGGAGGGCCGAGTCTGGGGCCAACGTCCTGACTTTC; CDR3aa: CASSRRMGRAESGANVLTF
v_gene: TRBV7-2; j_gene: TRBJ1-1; abundance: -; d_gene: TRBD1; CDR3nt: TGTGCCAGCAGCTCCTGGACAGGGGGCAGGAGAACTGAAGCTTTCTTT; CDR3aa: CASSSWTGGRRTEAFF
v_gene: TRBV5-4; j_gene: TRBJ2-1; abundance: -; d_gene: TRBD2; CDR3nt: TGTGCCAGCAGCCGGACCTTGCGGGAGGACTACAATGAGCAGTTCTTC; CDR3aa: CASSRTLREDYNEQFF
v_gene: TRBV9; j_gene: TRBJ2-3; abundance: -; d_gene: TRBD2; CDR3nt: TGTGCCAGCAGCCCTATGACTAGCGGGAGATTACCAGATACGCAGTATTTT; CDR3aa: CASSPMTSGRLPDTQYF
v_gene: TRBV5-5; j_gene: TRBJ2-1; abundance: -; d_gene: TRBD1; CDR3nt: TGTGCCAGCAGCTTGGGGACAGGGGGAAGCTCCTACAATGAGCAGTTCTTC; CDR3aa: CASSLGTGGSSYNEQFF
v_gene: TRBV4-3; j_gene: TRBJ1-6; abundance: -; d_gene: -; CDR3nt: TGCGCCAGCAGCCAAGAATCGGGTAGGAAATCACCCCTCCACTTT; CDR3aa: CASSQESGRKSPLHF
v_gene: TRBV15; j_gene: TRBJ1-3; abundance: -; d_gene: -; CDR3nt: TGTGCCACCAGCAGAGGACAAAACGGAAACACCATATATTTT; CDR3aa: CATSRGQNGNTIYF
v_gene: TRBV28; j_gene: TRBJ1-4; abundance: -; d_gene: -; CDR3nt: TGTGCCAGCAGTTTAAGGGGGGGGTTAACTAATGAAAAACTGTTTTTT; CDR3aa: CASSLRGGLTNEKLFF
v_gene: TRBV29-1; j_gene: TRBJ2-7; abundance: -; d_gene: TRBD2; CDR3nt: TGCAGCGTTCAAATTCTAGCGGGAGAGCTCTACGAGCAGTACTTC; CDR3aa: CSVQILAGELYEQYF
v_gene: TRBV4-1; j_gene: TRBJ1-3; abundance: few; d_gene: TRBD1; CDR3nt: TGCGCCAGCAGCCGACCGATCCGGACAGGGCGTTTT; CDR3aa: CASSRPIRTGRF
v_gene: TRBV28; j_gene: TRBJ1-4; abundance: few; d_gene: -; CDR3nt: TGTGCCAGCAACCCGGCGGGCGGACTCGATGAAAAACTGTTTTTT; CDR3aa: CASNPAGGLDEKLFF
v_gene: TRBV7-9; j_gene: TRBJ2-7; abundance: -; d_gene: TRBD1; CDR3nt: TGTGCCAGCAGCCCACCCTTCCGACAGGGCAACGAGCAGTACTTC; CDR3aa: CASSPPFRQGNEQYF
v_gene: TRBV28; j_gene: TRBJ2-7; abundance: -; d_gene: -; CDR3nt: TGTGCCAGCAGTCCACCACCGCCAGGGTACGAGCAGTACTTC; CDR3aa: CASSPPPPGYEQYF
v_gene: TRBV21-1; j_gene: TRBJ2-3; abundance: -; d_gene: -; CDR3nt: TGTGCCAGCAACCACCCAGGAAGTACGCAGTATTTT; CDR3aa: CASNHPGSTQYF
v_gene: TRBV6-5; j_gene: TRBJ1-4; abundance: once; d_gene: TRBD1; CDR3nt: TGTGCCAGCAGTACCCCATACAGGGGGCGCGGAAAACTGTTTTTT; CDR3aa: CASSTPYRGRGKLFF